This T cell receptor beta chain originates from a study of blood T cell repertoires in COVID-19. Study-level background: Material from acute and convalescent COVID-19 was sourced from the United States, Italy and Spain. Sources were T cells, B-cell-depleted T cells, or PBMCs; the material itself was cDNA or gDNA.

Germline CDR1 and CDR2: MNHEY and SVGAGI. The CDR3 covers 16 residues. After removal of 0 bases from V and 2 bases from J, the junction contained 3 bases not matched to a gene. Under the authors' procedure: Amplifying reference gene primers gave estimates of nucleated cell counts. Profiled with immunoSEQ multiplex PCR; TCRdb holds only in-frame clones, not every one. The DNA was the basis for D and trimming; V, J and clone size are from that table. The table records 50,000 to 70,000 clones, roughly 85% of them present only once. The chain recombines TRBV6-5 with TRBJ2-3, with 9 bases lining up with TRBD2. This clonotype was sampled from a man aged 55-75 years with acute or convalescent COVID-19. The sequenced sample consisted of peripheral blood. CDR3 residues: CASSYSAGGLTDTQYF. The DNA of the CDR3 is TGTGCCAGCAGTTACTCAGCGGGAGGCCTCACAGATACGCAGTATTTT.